These T cell receptor beta chains were read from a single sample in a study of T-cell reconstitution after alpha-beta-depleted transplantation in children. TCRdb ran MiXCR on the PCR reads and lists one entry per CDR3 protein. This table holds about 230,000 distinct CDR3 sequences, 9.7% found once. This material consisted of PBMCs from the stem cell graft donor, taken from the stem cell graft. Every receptor here comes from a human donor who donated a stem cell graft to a child with SCID. Each CDR3 is given with its conserved first and last residue. D genes are given only for firm matches. Clone size is shown for a subset of rows, as once, few, many or a class of expanded clone.

D gene: TRBD1; V gene: TRBV12-3/TRBV12-4; J gene: TRBJ1-5; clone size: many; CDR3 DNA: TGTGCCAGCAGCCAGGGACAGAATCAGCCCCAGCATTTT; CDR3 protein: CASSQGQNQPQHF
D gene: TRBD2; V gene: TRBV20-1; J gene: TRBJ2-7; clone size: many; CDR3 DNA: TGCAGTGCTAGGTCACTAGCGGCCCTAGCCTACGAGCAGTACTTC; CDR3 protein: CSARSLAALAYEQYF
D gene: .; V gene: TRBV5-1; J gene: TRBJ1-6; clone size: many; CDR3 DNA: TGCGCCAGCAGCTTGGCCGAACTCCTGGGCCATTCACCCCTCCACTTT; CDR3 protein: CASSLAELLGHSPLHF
D gene: TRBD1; V gene: TRBV20-1; J gene: TRBJ2-1; clone size: many; CDR3 DNA: TGCAGTGCTGGCGGACAGGGGGCGGGGAATGAGCAGTTCTTC; CDR3 protein: CSAGGQGAGNEQFF
D gene: TRBD1; V gene: TRBV28; J gene: TRBJ1-2; clone size: .; CDR3 DNA: TGTGCCATGGGTGACAGGGATGTTGGCTACACCTTC; CDR3 protein: CAMGDRDVGYTF
D gene: TRBD1; V gene: TRBV20-1; J gene: TRBJ1-1; clone size: many; CDR3 DNA: TGCAGTGCTAGACCTATGGACAGGGGTACTGAAGCTTTCTTT; CDR3 protein: CSARPMDRGTEAFF
D gene: .; V gene: TRBV9; J gene: TRBJ2-7; clone size: many; CDR3 DNA: TGTGCCAGCAGCGTAGATCATGACTCCTACGAGCAGTACTTC; CDR3 protein: CASSVDHDSYEQYF
D gene: .; V gene: TRBV9; J gene: TRBJ2-3; clone size: many; CDR3 DNA: TGTGCCAGCAGCGTAGGCGCAGATACGCAGTATTTT; CDR3 protein: CASSVGADTQYF
D gene: .; V gene: TRBV5-1; J gene: TRBJ2-3; clone size: many; CDR3 DNA: TGCGCCAGCAGCTTGGGGGGCAGATCAACAGATACGCAGTATTTT; CDR3 protein: CASSLGGRSTDTQYF
D gene: .; V gene: TRBV7-9; J gene: TRBJ1-3; clone size: many; CDR3 DNA: TGTGCCAGCAGCTCTTCAGGGTTCTCTGGAAACACCATATATTTT; CDR3 protein: CASSSSGFSGNTIYF
D gene: TRBD2; V gene: TRBV5-1; J gene: TRBJ2-1; clone size: many; CDR3 DNA: TGCGCCAGCAGCTTCCTAGCGGGTAGCTACAATGAGCAGTTCTTC; CDR3 protein: CASSFLAGSYNEQFF
D gene: TRBD1; V gene: TRBV5-1; J gene: TRBJ2-2; clone size: many; CDR3 DNA: TGCGCCAGCAGCTTTGTGACAGGGGACACCGGGGAGCTGTTTTTT; CDR3 protein: CASSFVTGDTGELFF
D gene: .; V gene: TRBV27; J gene: TRBJ1-5; clone size: many; CDR3 DNA: TGTGCCAGCAGTTTATATTGGCAGTCCAATCAGCCCCAGCATTTT; CDR3 protein: CASSLYWQSNQPQHF
D gene: .; V gene: TRBV4-1; J gene: TRBJ1-5; clone size: many; CDR3 DNA: TGCGCCAGCAGCCAAGGGATTGTCCAGCCCCAGCATTTT; CDR3 protein: CASSQGIVQPQHF
D gene: TRBD2; V gene: TRBV5-1; J gene: TRBJ2-1; clone size: .; CDR3 DNA: TGCGCCAGCAGCTTCGGGACTAGCGGGGTTGCCCTCCTGGACAATGAGCAGTTCTTC; CDR3 protein: CASSFGTSGVALLDNEQFF
D gene: .; V gene: TRBV6-6; J gene: TRBJ2-7; clone size: many; CDR3 DNA: TGTGCCAGCAGTTACTTTGCCGAGCAGTACTTC; CDR3 protein: CASSYFAEQYF
D gene: TRBD2; V gene: TRBV6-1; J gene: TRBJ2-1; clone size: many; CDR3 DNA: TGTGCCAGCAGCTCCCGCACTAGCGGGGCCTACAATGAGCAGTTCTTC; CDR3 protein: CASSSRTSGAYNEQFF
D gene: TRBD1; V gene: TRBV6-5; J gene: TRBJ2-4; clone size: many; CDR3 DNA: TGTGCCAGTACAGGGGAGAACATTCAGTACTTC; CDR3 protein: CASTGENIQYF
D gene: .; V gene: TRBV2; J gene: TRBJ2-1; clone size: many; CDR3 DNA: TGTGCCAGCAGTGAAGTGGTCGGATCAATAAGGGGCAATGAGCAGTTCTTC; CDR3 protein: CASSEVVGSIRGNEQFF
D gene: TRBD1; V gene: TRBV5-1; J gene: TRBJ1-1; clone size: many; CDR3 DNA: TGCGCCAGCAGCAGGACAGGGGGCGATGAAACTGAAGCTTTCTTT; CDR3 protein: CASSRTGGDETEAFF
D gene: .; V gene: TRBV5-1; J gene: TRBJ1-6; clone size: many; CDR3 DNA: TGCGCCAGCAGCCAGAGGGCTGGTGGGTATAATTCACCCCTCCACTTT; CDR3 protein: CASSQRAGGYNSPLHF
D gene: TRBD2; V gene: TRBV5-1; J gene: TRBJ2-3; clone size: many; CDR3 DNA: TGCGCCAGCAGCTCTGGTTCTAGCGGGCATACAGATACGCAGTATTTT; CDR3 protein: CASSSGSSGHTDTQYF
D gene: .; V gene: TRBV7-2; J gene: TRBJ1-5; clone size: many; CDR3 DNA: TGTGCCAGCAGCTTAACGTCTGGTCAGCCCCAGCATTTT; CDR3 protein: CASSLTSGQPQHF
D gene: .; V gene: TRBV18; J gene: TRBJ2-1; clone size: .; CDR3 DNA: TGTGCCAGCTCACCTGCTCACGGGCAGGACAATGAGCAGTTCTTC; CDR3 protein: CASSPAHGQDNEQFF
D gene: .; V gene: TRBV11-2; J gene: TRBJ2-3; clone size: many; CDR3 DNA: TGTGCCAGCAGCCCCTTCTCCGCGGGTAACACAGATACGCAGTATTTT; CDR3 protein: CASSPFSAGNTDTQYF
D gene: TRBD1; V gene: TRBV6-1; J gene: TRBJ2-7; clone size: many; CDR3 DNA: TGTGCCAGCACATGGACAGGGTGGTCCGAGCAGTACTTC; CDR3 protein: CASTWTGWSEQYF
D gene: .; V gene: TRBV4-3; J gene: TRBJ2-2; clone size: many; CDR3 DNA: TGCGCCAGCAGCCAAGACGGCAGGGTGGACACCGGGGAGCTGTTTTTT; CDR3 protein: CASSQDGRVDTGELFF
D gene: .; V gene: TRBV5-1; J gene: TRBJ2-1; clone size: many; CDR3 DNA: TGCGCCAGCAGCTCGCCACTCCCCCCCGTCGGATACAATGAGCAGTTCTTC; CDR3 protein: CASSSPLPPVGYNEQFF
D gene: .; V gene: TRBV20-1; J gene: TRBJ1-2; clone size: many; CDR3 DNA: TGCAGTGCTAGAAACGCACGGGGATATGGCTACACCTTC; CDR3 protein: CSARNARGYGYTF
D gene: .; V gene: TRBV12-3/TRBV12-4; J gene: TRBJ1-2; clone size: many; CDR3 DNA: TGTGCCAGCAGATGGACTACCGACGGCGGCTACACCTTC; CDR3 protein: CASRWTTDGGYTF
D gene: TRBD1; V gene: TRBV5-1; J gene: TRBJ2-3; clone size: many; CDR3 DNA: TGCGCCAGCAGTTTAGGGGGCGTCAACACAGATACGCAGTATTTT; CDR3 protein: CASSLGGVNTDTQYF
D gene: .; V gene: TRBV7-2; J gene: TRBJ1-1; clone size: .; CDR3 DNA: TGTGCCAGCGGCAGGGTGATTGAAGCTTTCTTT; CDR3 protein: CASGRVIEAFF
D gene: .; V gene: TRBV7-3; J gene: TRBJ2-2; clone size: many; CDR3 DNA: TGTGCCAGCAGCACCCCAGGGCCCTCGAACACCGGGGAGCTGTTTTTT; CDR3 protein: CASSTPGPSNTGELFF
D gene: TRBD1; V gene: TRBV2; J gene: TRBJ2-2; clone size: many; CDR3 DNA: TGTGCCAGTACGGACAGGGGAAACACCGGGGAGCTGTTTTTT; CDR3 protein: CASTDRGNTGELFF
D gene: .; V gene: TRBV10-3; J gene: TRBJ1-1; clone size: many; CDR3 DNA: TGTGCCATCAGGGGTAAGGGAGTCGAAAACACTGAAGCTTTCTTT; CDR3 protein: CAIRGKGVENTEAFF
D gene: TRBD1; V gene: TRBV18; J gene: TRBJ1-2; clone size: many; CDR3 DNA: TGTGCCAGCTCACCCCTCGGGACAGGGGGCGTCTATGGCTACACCTTC; CDR3 protein: CASSPLGTGGVYGYTF
D gene: TRBD2; V gene: TRBV12-3/TRBV12-4; J gene: TRBJ2-2; clone size: many; CDR3 DNA: TGTGCCAGCAGCTCTGGTGGACTAGCCCCCGGGGAGCTGTTTTTT; CDR3 protein: CASSSGGLAPGELFF
D gene: TRBD1; V gene: TRBV7-9; J gene: TRBJ2-2; clone size: many; CDR3 DNA: TGTGCCAGCAGCTTGACAGGGGAGTACACCGGGGAGCTGTTTTTT; CDR3 protein: CASSLTGEYTGELFF
D gene: .; V gene: TRBV28; J gene: TRBJ2-7; clone size: many; CDR3 DNA: TGTGCCAGCAGTCCTAACTCCTACGAGCAGTACTTC; CDR3 protein: CASSPNSYEQYF
D gene: TRBD2; V gene: TRBV20-1; J gene: TRBJ2-1; clone size: .; CDR3 DNA: TGCAGTGCTAGAGATCCAGCGGGGGACTCCTACAATGAGCAGTTCTTC; CDR3 protein: CSARDPAGDSYNEQFF
D gene: .; V gene: TRBV20-1; J gene: TRBJ2-7; clone size: many; CDR3 DNA: TGCAGTGCTAGAGGACCCACCTACGAGCAGTACTTC; CDR3 protein: CSARGPTYEQYF
D gene: .; V gene: TRBV20-1; J gene: TRBJ1-3; clone size: many; CDR3 DNA: TGCAGTGCTAGAGGTCACACCATATATTTT; CDR3 protein: CSARGHTIYF
D gene: TRBD1; V gene: TRBV7-2; J gene: TRBJ2-7; clone size: many; CDR3 DNA: TGTGCCAGCAGCTTATTCACAGGGGGATCCTACGAGCAGTACTTC; CDR3 protein: CASSLFTGGSYEQYF
D gene: TRBD1; V gene: TRBV7-2; J gene: TRBJ2-2; clone size: many; CDR3 DNA: TGTGCCAGCAGACAGGGGAACGGCGGGGAGCTGTTTTTT; CDR3 protein: CASRQGNGGELFF
D gene: .; V gene: TRBV6-1; J gene: TRBJ2-2; clone size: many; CDR3 DNA: TGTGCCAGCCCCTGGCGGGGCACCGGGGAGCTGTTTTTT; CDR3 protein: CASPWRGTGELFF
D gene: .; V gene: TRBV5-1; J gene: TRBJ2-7; clone size: few; CDR3 DNA: TGCGCCAGCAGCCTCCTTGCGGGACTCTACGAGCAGTACTTC; CDR3 protein: CASSLLAGLYEQYF
D gene: TRBD2; V gene: TRBV24-1; J gene: TRBJ2-3; clone size: many; CDR3 DNA: TGTGCCACCAGTGCCGGGGGGTACACAGATACGCAGTATTTT; CDR3 protein: CATSAGGYTDTQYF
D gene: .; V gene: TRBV4-1; J gene: TRBJ2-6; clone size: many; CDR3 DNA: TGCGCCAGCAGCCAAGGACGGCTCTCTGGGGCCAACGTCCTGACTTTC; CDR3 protein: CASSQGRLSGANVLTF
D gene: .; V gene: TRBV7-9; J gene: TRBJ1-1; clone size: many; CDR3 DNA: TGTGCCAGCAGCTTAGTTGGGGCGGAGGTAGCTTTCTTT; CDR3 protein: CASSLVGAEVAFF
D gene: .; V gene: TRBV18; J gene: TRBJ1-4; clone size: many; CDR3 DNA: TGTGCCAGCTCCCTTGGGGAAAGAGGAAAACTGTTTTTT; CDR3 protein: CASSLGERGKLFF
D gene: .; V gene: TRBV28; J gene: TRBJ2-2; clone size: many; CDR3 DNA: TGTGCCAGCAGTTTTTCCGAGGAGAGGGACCGGGAGCTGTTTTTT; CDR3 protein: CASSFSEERDRELFF
D gene: .; V gene: TRBV12-3/TRBV12-4; J gene: TRBJ1-6; clone size: many; CDR3 DNA: TGTGCCAGCAGTTTAGCGGGACTTTCACCCCTCCACTTT; CDR3 protein: CASSLAGLSPLHF
D gene: .; V gene: TRBV5-1; J gene: TRBJ2-3; clone size: many; CDR3 DNA: TGCGCCAGCAGCTTGTTCCCAACGGCCGGCACAGATACGCAGTATTTT; CDR3 protein: CASSLFPTAGTDTQYF